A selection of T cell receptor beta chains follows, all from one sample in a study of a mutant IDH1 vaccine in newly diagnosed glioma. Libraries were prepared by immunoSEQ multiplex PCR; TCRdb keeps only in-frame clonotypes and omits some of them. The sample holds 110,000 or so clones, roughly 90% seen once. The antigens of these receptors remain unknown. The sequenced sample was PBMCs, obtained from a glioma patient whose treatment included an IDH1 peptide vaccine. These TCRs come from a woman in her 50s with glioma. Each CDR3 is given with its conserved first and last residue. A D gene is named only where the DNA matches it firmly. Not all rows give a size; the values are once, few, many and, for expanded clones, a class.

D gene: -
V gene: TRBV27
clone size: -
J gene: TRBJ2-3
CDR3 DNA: TGTGCCAGCAGCCCTTTCGCGGGTAGCACAGATACGCAGTATTTT
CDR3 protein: CASSPFAGSTDTQYF

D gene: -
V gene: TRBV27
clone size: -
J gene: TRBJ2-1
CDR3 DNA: TGTGCCAGCAGTTTCGCAACGGTACCCTACAATGAGCAGTTCTTC
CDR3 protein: CASSFATVPYNEQFF

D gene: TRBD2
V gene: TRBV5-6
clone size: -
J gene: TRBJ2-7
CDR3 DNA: TGTGCCAGCAGCTTGGTTGGGGGGAGGGCGTATGAGCAGTACTTC
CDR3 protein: CASSLVGGRAYEQYF

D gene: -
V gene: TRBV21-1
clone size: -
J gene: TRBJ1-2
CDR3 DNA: TGTGCCAGCAGCAAAAGCGGCCAGGTAGACTATGGCTACACCTTC
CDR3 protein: CASSKSGQVDYGYTF

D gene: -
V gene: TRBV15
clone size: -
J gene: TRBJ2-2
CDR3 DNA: TGTGCCACCAGCAGATTTCACGGGGAGCTGTCTTTT
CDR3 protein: CATSRFHGELSF

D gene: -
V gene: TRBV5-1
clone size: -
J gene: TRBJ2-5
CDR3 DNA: TGCGCCAGCAGCTTGGCGAGGCAGAACTTGGGAGAGACCCAGTACTTC
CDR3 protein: CASSLARQNLGETQYF

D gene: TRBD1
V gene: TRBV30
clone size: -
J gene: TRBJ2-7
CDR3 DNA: TGTGCCTGGAGTCCGAATAAGAGGACAGGGTTCTTCGAGCAGTACTTC
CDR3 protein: CAWSPNKRTGFFEQYF

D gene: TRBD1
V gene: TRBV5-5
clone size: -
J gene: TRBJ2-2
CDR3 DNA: TGTGCCAGCAGCTGGGCCGGGACAGGGGGCGGGGAGCTGTTTTTT
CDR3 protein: CASSWAGTGGGELFF

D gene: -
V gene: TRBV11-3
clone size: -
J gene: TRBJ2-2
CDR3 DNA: TGTGCCAGCAGCACCTCGACAGGAATGACCGGGGAGCTGTTTTTT
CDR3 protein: CASSTSTGMTGELFF

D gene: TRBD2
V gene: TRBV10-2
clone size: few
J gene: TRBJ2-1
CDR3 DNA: TGCGCCACCGGACTAGGAAACTACAATGAGCAGTTCTTC
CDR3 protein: CATGLGNYNEQFF

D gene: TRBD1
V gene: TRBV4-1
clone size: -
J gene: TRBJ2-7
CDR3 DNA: TGCGCCAGCAGCCACCGGACAGGGGAGTTCGAGCAGTACTTC
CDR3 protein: CASSHRTGEFEQYF

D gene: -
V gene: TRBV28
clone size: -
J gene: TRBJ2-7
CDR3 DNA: TGTGCCAGCAGTTTTAGCGCGGGAAACGAGCAGTACTTC
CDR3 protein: CASSFSAGNEQYF

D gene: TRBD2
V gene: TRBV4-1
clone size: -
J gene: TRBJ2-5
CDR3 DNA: TGCGCCAGCAGCCCTCCGGGGGGATGGGAGACCCAGTACTTC
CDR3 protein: CASSPPGGWETQYF

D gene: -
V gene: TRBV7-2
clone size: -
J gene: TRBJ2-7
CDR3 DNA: TGTGCCAGCAGCTCTCTGGGCGGAGGAGGCCTCGAGCAGTACTTC
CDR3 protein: CASSSLGGGGLEQYF

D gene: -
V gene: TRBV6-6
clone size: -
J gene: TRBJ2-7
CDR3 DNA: TGTGCCAGCAGTTTTAGCGGTTACGAGCAGTACTTC
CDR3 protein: CASSFSGYEQYF

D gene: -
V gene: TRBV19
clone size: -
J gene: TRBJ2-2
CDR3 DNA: TGTGCCAGTAATCCCCCGGGGGAAAACACCGGGGAGCTGTTTTTT
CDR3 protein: CASNPPGENTGELFF

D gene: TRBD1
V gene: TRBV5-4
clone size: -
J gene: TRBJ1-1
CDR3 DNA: TGTGCCAGCAGCACTGACAGGGTCTCAGGGGACACTGAAGCTTTCTTT
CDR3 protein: CASSTDRVSGDTEAFF

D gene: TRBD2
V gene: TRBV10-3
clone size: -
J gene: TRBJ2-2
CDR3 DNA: TGTGCCATCAGTCCCTCCAAACTAGCGGGAGGGAAAGGCGGGGAGCTGTTTTTT
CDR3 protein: CAISPSKLAGGKGGELFF

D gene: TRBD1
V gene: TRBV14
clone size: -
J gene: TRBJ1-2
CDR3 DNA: TGTGCCAGCAGCCAAGCCCGGACAGGGGGCAACTATGGCTACACCTTC
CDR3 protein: CASSQARTGGNYGYTF

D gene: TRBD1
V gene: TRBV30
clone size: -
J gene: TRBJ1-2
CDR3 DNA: TGTGCCTGGAGTGCATGGCGGGACAGGGGGGTCTTTAACTATGGCTACACCTTC
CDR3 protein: CAWSAWRDRGVFNYGYTF

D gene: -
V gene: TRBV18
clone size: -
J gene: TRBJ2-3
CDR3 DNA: TGTGCCAGCTCACCAGGAAGGGCAGGGAGCGCAGATACGCAGTATTTT
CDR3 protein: CASSPGRAGSADTQYF

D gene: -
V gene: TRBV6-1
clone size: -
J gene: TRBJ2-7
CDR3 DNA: TGTGCCAGCAGTGTAGTCCCCTCACAATACGAGCAGTACTTC
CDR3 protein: CASSVVPSQYEQYF

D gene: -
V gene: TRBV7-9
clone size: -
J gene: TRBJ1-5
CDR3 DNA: TGTGCCAGCAGCCGAGGGGAGAACAATCAGCCCCAGCATTTT
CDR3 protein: CASSRGENNQPQHF

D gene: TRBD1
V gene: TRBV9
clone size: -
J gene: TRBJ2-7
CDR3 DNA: TGTGCCAGCAGCTCGGGACAGGGCAAATACGAGCAGTACTTC
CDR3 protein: CASSSGQGKYEQYF

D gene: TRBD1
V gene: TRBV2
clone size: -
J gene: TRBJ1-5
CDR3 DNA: TGTGCCAGGTTCGGACAGGCGCATCAGCCCCAGCATTTT
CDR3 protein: CARFGQAHQPQHF

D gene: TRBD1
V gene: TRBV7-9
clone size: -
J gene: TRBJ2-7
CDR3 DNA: TGTGCCAGCAGCCCCCCGGGACAGGGTCCCTACGAGCAGTACTTC
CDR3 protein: CASSPPGQGPYEQYF

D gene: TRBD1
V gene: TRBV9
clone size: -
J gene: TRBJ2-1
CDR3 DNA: TGTGCCAGCACCCCCCCTCCACAGGGGCTATACAATGAGCAGTTCTTC
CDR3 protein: CASTPPPQGLYNEQFF

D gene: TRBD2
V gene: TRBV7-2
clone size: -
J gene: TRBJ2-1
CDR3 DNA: TGTGCCAGCAGCTTAGTGGGACTAGCGGGTTCCAATGAGCAGTTCTTC
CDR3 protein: CASSLVGLAGSNEQFF

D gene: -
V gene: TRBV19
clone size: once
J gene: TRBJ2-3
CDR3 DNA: TGTGCCAGTAGTCCTCCACGGACCGCCGGGGCCACAGATACGCAGTATTTT
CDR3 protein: CASSPPRTAGATDTQYF

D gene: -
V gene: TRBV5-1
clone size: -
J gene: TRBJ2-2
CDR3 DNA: TGCGCCAGCAGCCCGGGACGGCCGAACACCGGGGAGCTGTTTTTT
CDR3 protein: CASSPGRPNTGELFF

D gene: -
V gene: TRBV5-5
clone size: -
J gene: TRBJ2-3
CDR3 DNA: TGTGCCAGCAGCTTGGCGCGGGACACAGATACGCAGTATTTT
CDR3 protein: CASSLARDTDTQYF

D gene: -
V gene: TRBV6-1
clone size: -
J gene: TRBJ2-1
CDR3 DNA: TGTGCCAGCAGTGAACAGGGTGACGGTGAGCAGTTCTTC
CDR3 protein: CASSEQGDGEQFF

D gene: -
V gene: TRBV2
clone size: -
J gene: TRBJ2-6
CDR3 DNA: TGTGCCAGCAGTGAAGGGGCTGGGGCCAACGTCCTGACTTTC
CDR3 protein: CASSEGAGANVLTF

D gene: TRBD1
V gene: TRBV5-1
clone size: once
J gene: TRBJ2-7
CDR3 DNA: TGCGCCAGCAGCTTGAGACAGGGAAGGACTTTCACGGGGGAGCAGTACTTC
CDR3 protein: CASSLRQGRTFTGEQYF

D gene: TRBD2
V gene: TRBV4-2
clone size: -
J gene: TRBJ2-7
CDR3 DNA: TGTGCCAGCAGCCTATTTATGGAGCGGGGGGCCTACGAGCAGTACTTC
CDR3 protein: CASSLFMERGAYEQYF

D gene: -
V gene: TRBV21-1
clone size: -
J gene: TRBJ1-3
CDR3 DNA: TGTGCCAGCAGCAAAGCTAGGGGACAGTTCCTCTCTGGAAACACCATATATTTT
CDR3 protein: CASSKARGQFLSGNTIYF

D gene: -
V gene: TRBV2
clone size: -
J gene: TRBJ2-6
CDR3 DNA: TGTGCCAGCAGTGTCAGCTCTGGGGCCAACGTCCTGACTTTC
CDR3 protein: CASSVSSGANVLTF

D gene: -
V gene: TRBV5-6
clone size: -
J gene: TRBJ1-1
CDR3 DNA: TGTGCCAGCAGCTTGGGAGGGCAGGGACATCTCATGAACACTGAAGCTTTCTTT
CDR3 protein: CASSLGGQGHLMNTEAFF

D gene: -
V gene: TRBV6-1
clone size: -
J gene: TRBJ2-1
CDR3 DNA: TGTGCCAGCAGTGAAACCGGGAGTTCTTACAATGAGCAGTTCTTC
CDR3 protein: CASSETGSSYNEQFF

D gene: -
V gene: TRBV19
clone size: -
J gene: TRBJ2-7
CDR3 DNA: TGTGCCAGTAGTGTACTCCCGGGGCCAACCTACGAGCAGTACTTC
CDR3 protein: CASSVLPGPTYEQYF

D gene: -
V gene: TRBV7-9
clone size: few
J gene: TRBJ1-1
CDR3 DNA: TGTGCCAGCAGTTTACTAGAAATGACTGAAGCTTTCTTT
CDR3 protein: CASSLLEMTEAFF

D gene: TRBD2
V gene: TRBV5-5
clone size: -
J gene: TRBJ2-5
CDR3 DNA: TGTGCCAGCAGCTTTTCAGCGGGAGTGTTAGAGACCCAGTACTTC
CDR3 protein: CASSFSAGVLETQYF

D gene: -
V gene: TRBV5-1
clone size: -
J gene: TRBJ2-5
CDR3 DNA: TGCGCCAGCAGTGATTGGGCCCAAGAGACCCAGTACTTC
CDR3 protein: CASSDWAQETQYF

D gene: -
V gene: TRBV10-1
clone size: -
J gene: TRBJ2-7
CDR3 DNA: TGCGCCAGCAGTGAGGGGATGTCCGGTGAGCAGTACTTC
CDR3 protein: CASSEGMSGEQYF

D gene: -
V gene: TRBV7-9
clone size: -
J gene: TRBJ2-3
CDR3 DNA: TGTGCCAGCAGCCTTACTCTGGGACTGGCTTGGGATACGCAGTATTTT
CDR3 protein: CASSLTLGLAWDTQYF

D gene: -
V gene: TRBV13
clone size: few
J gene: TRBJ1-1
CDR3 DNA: TGTGCCAGCAGCTTAAATGGAGGAGGGTGGGCTGAAGCTTTCTTT
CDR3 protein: CASSLNGGGWAEAFF

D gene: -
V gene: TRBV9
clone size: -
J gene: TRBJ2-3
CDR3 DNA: TGTGCCAGCAGCGTAGGCGGCGGGTCGGATACGCAGTATTTT
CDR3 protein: CASSVGGGSDTQYF

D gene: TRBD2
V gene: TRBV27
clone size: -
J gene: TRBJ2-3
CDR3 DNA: TGTGCCAGCAGTTGGGGCGGGAGGGTTCAAGATACGCAGTATTTT
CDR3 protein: CASSWGGRVQDTQYF

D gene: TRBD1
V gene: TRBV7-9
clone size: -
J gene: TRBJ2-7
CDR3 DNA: TGTGCCAGCAGCTTAGCGACAGGGGTGGAGCAGTACTTC
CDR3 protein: CASSLATGVEQYF

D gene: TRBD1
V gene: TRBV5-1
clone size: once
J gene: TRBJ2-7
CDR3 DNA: TGCGCCAGCAGCCCCGGACAGGGGGCCACCTACGAGCAGTACTTC
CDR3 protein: CASSPGQGATYEQYF

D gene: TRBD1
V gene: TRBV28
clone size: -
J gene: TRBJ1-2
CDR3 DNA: TGTGCCAGCAGTTTAGGGGACAGAGGCTATGGCTACACCTTC
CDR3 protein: CASSLGDRGYGYTF

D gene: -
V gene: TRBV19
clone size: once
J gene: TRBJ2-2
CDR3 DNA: TGTGCCAGTAGTATCCTTGCTTGGGCGGAGCTGTTTTTT
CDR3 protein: CASSILAWAELFF

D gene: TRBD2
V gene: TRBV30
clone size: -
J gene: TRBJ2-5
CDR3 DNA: TGTGCCTGGAGTGTCGGCCTAGCGGGAGAGGAGACCCAGTACTTC
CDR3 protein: CAWSVGLAGEETQYF

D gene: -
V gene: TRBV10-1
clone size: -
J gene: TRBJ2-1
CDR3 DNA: TGCGCCAGGCCGATCCGGAGGACATCCCCTACCAATGAGCAGTTCTTC
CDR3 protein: CARPIRRTSPTNEQFF

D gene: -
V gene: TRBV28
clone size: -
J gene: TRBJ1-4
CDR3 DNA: TGTGCCAGCAGTTTAGGCCTTTGGAATGAAAAACTGTTTTTT
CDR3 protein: CASSLGLWNEKLFF

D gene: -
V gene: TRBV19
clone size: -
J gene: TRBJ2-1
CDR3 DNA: TGTGCCAGTAGTATAGGTGGAGGATATTCCTACAATGAGCAGTTCTTC
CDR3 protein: CASSIGGGYSYNEQFF

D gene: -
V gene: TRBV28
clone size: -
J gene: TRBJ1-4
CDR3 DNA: TGTGCCAGCAGTAAAGTTGAAAAACTGTTTTTT
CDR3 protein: CASSKVEKLFF